The rows below give T cell receptor beta chains drawn from one sample of a study of cytomegalovirus exposure and HLA in healthy donors. TCRdb's copy holds only in-frame clones and misses some; the assay was immunoSEQ multiplex PCR. The table includes under 200,000 clones, 80% to 90% detected once. Sequencing used PBMCs. These receptors originate from a woman younger than 35 in good health and CMV-seronegative. Both conserved end residues are part of each CDR3. A D gene is named only where the DNA matches it firmly. Size tells how often a clone was seen (once, few, many) or the class of an expanded clone, and some rows leave it out.

TRBJ1-1 . TRBV27 13 . CASSLVLDTEAFF TGTGCCAGCAGTTTAGTTCTCGACACTGAAGCTTTCTTT
TRBJ2-7 . TRBV29-1 15 . CSVGAGTPRTYEQYF TGCAGCGTTGGAGCCGGGACTCCCCGGACCTACGAGCAGTACTTC
TRBJ1-1 . TRBV5-6 17 TRBD1 CASSLLPGGASVTEAFF TGTGCCAGCAGCTTGCTGCCAGGGGGCGCGTCGGTTACTGAAGCTTTCTTT
TRBJ2-3 . TRBV7-2 15 . CASSPGTPRTDTQYF TGTGCCAGCAGCCCAGGGACTCCGCGCACAGATACGCAGTATTTT
TRBJ1-3 . TRBV7-9 16 . CASGELRGLSGNTIYF TGTGCCAGCGGCGAACTCAGGGGTCTTTCTGGAAACACCATATATTTT
TRBJ1-1 few TRBV10-3 11 TRBD1 CAIRADRDAFF TGTGCCATCAGGGCTGACAGGGACGCTTTCTTT
TRBJ1-1 . TRBV7-8 13 . CASSSIRNTEAFF TGTGCCAGCAGCTCCATCAGGAACACTGAAGCTTTCTTT
TRBJ1-5 . TRBV6-1 14 TRBD1 CASSGGQGAQPQHF TGTGCCAGCAGTGGGGGGCAGGGGGCCCAGCCCCAGCATTTT
TRBJ1-1 . TRBV27 13 . CASRVLGQIEAFF TGTGCCAGCAGAGTGCTCGGACAGATTGAAGCTTTCTTT
TRBJ2-7 . TRBV6-5 15 TRBD1 CASSRHGQGGYEQYF TGTGCCAGCAGTCGCCATGGACAGGGCGGTTACGAGCAGTACTTC
TRBJ1-3 few TRBV19 14 . CASRRLSSGNTIYF TGTGCCAGTAGGAGACTCAGCTCTGGAAACACCATATATTTT
TRBJ2-1 . TRBV4-3 14 . CASSQQEWTGVLIF TGCGCCAGCAGTCAACAAGAATGGACGGGAGTCTTGATCTTC
TRBJ2-2 . TRBV19 14 TRBD1 CAAGQGAGTGELFF TGTGCCGCTGGACAGGGGGCAGGCACCGGGGAGCTGTTTTTT
TRBJ1-2 . TRBV19 13 . CASSIETPDGYTF TGTGCCAGTAGTATAGAAACTCCCGATGGCTACACCTTC
TRBJ2-2 . TRBV29-1 13 TRBD1 CSVDTGGAGELFF TGCAGCGTAGACACAGGGGGCGCCGGGGAGCTGTTTTTT
TRBJ2-3 . TRBV2 15 TRBD1 CASSDRTGATDTQYF TGTGCCAGCAGTGATAGGACAGGGGCGACAGATACGCAGTATTTT